This T cell receptor beta chain was sequenced during a study of early T cells in non-severe SARS-CoV-2 infection. Study overall: RNA in bulk from unsorted whole blood was sequenced, and chains were unpaired.

This clonotype was observed a handful of times. Its matching antigen is unknown. Unique molecular identifiers were added to individual cDNA molecules. MiXCR, run by TCRdb on the 5' RACE reads, gives a single entry per CDR3 protein. The table shows approximately 50,000 distinct CDR3 sequences, with roughly an eighth occurring only once. The study, taken as a whole, reports: Using VDJdb, the matching emphasized anti-spike CD8 responses while missing private and CD4 specificities.

Trimming shortened V by 0 bases and J by 2 bases, and 9 bases separated the two germline ends. CDR3 length equals 14 residues. The germline CDR1 and CDR2 sequences are SGDLS and YYNGEE. This TCR derives from an adult who was a healthcare worker with PCR-confirmed SARS-CoV-2 infection or an uninfected control (not recorded which). This chain uses TRBV9 with TRBJ2-7, with D possibly being TRBD1 or TRBD2 (5 bases each). Material for sequencing was whole blood. The CDR3 sequence is CASSVDQGPYEQYF. The CDR3 DNA reads as TGTGCCAGCAGCGTAGATCAGGGACCCTACGAGCAGTACTTC.